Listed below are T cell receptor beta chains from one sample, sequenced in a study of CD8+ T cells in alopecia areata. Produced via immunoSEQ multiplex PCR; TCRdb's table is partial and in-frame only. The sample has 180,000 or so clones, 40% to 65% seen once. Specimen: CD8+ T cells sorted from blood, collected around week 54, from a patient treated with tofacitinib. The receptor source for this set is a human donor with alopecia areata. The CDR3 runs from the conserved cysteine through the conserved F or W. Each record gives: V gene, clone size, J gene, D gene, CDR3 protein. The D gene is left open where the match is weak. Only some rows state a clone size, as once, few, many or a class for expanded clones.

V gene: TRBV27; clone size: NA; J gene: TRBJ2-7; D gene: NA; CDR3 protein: CASSLEGAGTTYEQYF
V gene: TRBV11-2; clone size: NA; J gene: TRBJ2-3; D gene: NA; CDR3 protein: CASSLELGDTQYF
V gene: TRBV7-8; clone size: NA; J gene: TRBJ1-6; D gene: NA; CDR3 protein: CASHQQLIGVDSPLHF
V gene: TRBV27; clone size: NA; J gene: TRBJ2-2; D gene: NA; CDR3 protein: CASSLGRAGELFF
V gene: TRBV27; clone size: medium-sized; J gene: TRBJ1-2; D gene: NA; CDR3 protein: CASSFSAGDYGYTF
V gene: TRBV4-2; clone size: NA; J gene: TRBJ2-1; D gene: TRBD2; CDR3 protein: CASSQGAGGAVGEQFF
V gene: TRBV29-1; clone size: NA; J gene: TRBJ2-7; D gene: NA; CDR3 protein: CSVEFFPYEQYF
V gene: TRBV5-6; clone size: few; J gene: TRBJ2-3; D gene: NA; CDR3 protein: CASSFEGVSTDTQYF
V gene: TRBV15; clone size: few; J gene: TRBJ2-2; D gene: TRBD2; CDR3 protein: CATSMTGLGATGELFF
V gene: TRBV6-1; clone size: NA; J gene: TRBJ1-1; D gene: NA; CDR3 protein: CASSETVTMNTEAFF
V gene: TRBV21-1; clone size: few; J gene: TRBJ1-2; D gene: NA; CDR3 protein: CASSTIGGDNGYTF
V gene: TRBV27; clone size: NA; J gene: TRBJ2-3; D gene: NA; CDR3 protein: CASSQINMGTDTQYF
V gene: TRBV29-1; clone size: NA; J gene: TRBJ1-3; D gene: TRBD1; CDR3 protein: CSVVTGTYGNTIYF
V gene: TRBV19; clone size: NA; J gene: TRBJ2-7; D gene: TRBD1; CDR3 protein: CASTPGTGTHEQYF
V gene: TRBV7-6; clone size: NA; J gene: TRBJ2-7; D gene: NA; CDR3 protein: CASSLGDSTATYEQYF
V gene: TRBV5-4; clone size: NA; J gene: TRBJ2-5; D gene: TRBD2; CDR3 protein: CATRGGDSETQYF
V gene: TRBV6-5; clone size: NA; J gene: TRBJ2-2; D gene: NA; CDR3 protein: CASRDSYTGELFF
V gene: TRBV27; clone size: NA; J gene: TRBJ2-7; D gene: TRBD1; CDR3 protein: CASSLDRAIYEQYF
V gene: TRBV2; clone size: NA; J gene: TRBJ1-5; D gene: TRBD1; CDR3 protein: CASSEANSRDRADQPQHF
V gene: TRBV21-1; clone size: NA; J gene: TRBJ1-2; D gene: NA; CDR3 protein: CASSSPIQGPTF
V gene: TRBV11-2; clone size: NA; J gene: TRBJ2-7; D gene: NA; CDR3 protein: CASSPPAYEQYF
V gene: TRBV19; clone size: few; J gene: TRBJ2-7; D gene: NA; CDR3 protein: CASSPTGTKSYEQYF
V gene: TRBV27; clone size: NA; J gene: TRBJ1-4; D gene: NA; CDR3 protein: CASSFRGGNEKLFF
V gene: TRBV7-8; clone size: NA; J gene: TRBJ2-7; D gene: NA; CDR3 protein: CASSLDTYEQYF
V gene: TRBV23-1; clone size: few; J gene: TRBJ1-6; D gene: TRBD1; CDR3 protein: CASSQSQSDRVIDSPLHF
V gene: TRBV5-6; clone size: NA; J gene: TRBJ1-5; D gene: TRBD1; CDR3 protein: CASHRGNQPQHF
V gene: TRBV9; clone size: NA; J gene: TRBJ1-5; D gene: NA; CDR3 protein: CASSVLGAPNQPQHF
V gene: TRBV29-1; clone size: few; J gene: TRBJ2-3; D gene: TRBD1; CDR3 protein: CSATGADTQYF
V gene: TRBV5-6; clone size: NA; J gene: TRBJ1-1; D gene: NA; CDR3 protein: CASSIEWGNTEAFF
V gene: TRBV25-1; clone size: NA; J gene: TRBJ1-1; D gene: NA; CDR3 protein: CASSVGGVGAFF
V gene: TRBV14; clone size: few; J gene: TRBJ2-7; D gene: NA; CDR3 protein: CASSPGVSYEQYF
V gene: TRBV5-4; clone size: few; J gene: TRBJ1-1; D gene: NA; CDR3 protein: CASSLGPGGAFF
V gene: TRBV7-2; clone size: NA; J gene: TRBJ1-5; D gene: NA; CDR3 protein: CASSLSGGIKHF
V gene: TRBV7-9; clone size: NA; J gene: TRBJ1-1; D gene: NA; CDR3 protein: CASSWGDTEAFF
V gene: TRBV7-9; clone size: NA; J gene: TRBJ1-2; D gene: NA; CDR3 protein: CASTPRSSGKGYTF
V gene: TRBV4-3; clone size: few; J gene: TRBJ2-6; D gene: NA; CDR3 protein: CASSRGFAARSGANVLTF
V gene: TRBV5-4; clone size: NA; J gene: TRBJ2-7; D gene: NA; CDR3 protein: CASSQGGWYEQYF
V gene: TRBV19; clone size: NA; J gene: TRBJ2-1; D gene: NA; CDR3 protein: CASSISWARGYEQFF
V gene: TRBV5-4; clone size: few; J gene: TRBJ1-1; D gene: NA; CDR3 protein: CASSLGFRNTEAFF
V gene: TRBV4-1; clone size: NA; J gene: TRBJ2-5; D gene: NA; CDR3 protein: CASSHGRVLETQYF
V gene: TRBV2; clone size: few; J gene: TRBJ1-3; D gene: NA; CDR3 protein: CASKKESSGNTIYF
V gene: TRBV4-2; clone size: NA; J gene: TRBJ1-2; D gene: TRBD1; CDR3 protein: CASSQETGSNYGYTF
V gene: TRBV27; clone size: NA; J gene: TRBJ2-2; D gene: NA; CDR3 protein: CASLARTGELFF
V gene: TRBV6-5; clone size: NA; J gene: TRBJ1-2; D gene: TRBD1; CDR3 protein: CASSRTGRDGYTF
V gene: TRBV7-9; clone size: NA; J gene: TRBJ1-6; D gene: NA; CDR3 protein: CASSLARRRNSPLHF
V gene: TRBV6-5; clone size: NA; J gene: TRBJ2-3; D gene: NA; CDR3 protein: CAHSSGVGTDTQYF
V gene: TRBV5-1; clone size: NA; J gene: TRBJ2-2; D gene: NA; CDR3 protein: CASSLDITGELFF
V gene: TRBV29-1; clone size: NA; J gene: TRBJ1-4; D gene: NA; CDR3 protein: CSARIVSEKLFF
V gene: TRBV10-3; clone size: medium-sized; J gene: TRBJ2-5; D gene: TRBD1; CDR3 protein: CATTGTGEVETQYF
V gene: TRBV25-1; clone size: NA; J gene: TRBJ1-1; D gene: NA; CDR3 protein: CASSVLGSGNTEAFF